Presented here are 19 T cell receptor beta chains from one specimen sequenced in a study of CD8 T cells in ankylosing spondylitis. Study-level points and caveats: One TCR beta motif, made up of about 8 highly homologous variants, appeared characteristic of ankylosing spondylitis blood.

Each CDR3 protein gets one entry after TCRdb re-called the 5' RACE reads with MiXCR. This table has about 450,000 distinct CDR3 sequences, roughly 27% appearing once. Which antigens these TCRs recognize remains unknown. The sequenced sample was blood, either unsorted or a sorted T cell fraction (not recorded which). These receptor sequences come from a male donor with ankylosing spondylitis.

This chain connects TRBV7-2 to TRBJ2-1; 11 bases align to TRBD1. Germline V lookup: CDR1 SGHTA, CDR2 FQGNSA. J lost 9 bases, V lost 3 bases, and 7 bases had no gene match. The CDR3 runs to 15 residues. This CDR3 is CASSFGQGAGSEQFF. DNA for the CDR3: TGTGCCAGCAGCTTCGGACAGGGGGCGGGCAGTGAGCAGTTCTTC.

The table lists this clonotype with a few counts. The chain employs TRBV5-1 and TRBJ2-5; 10 nucleotides match TRBD2. V lost 2 bases, J lost 1 base, and 2 bases stayed unmatched. This CDR3 comprises 15 residues. Germline CDR1 reads SGHRS; CDR2 reads YFSETQ. The CDR3 sequence: CASSLTSGIQETQYF. CDR3 nucleotide sequence: TGCGCCAGCAGCTTAACTAGCGGGATCCAAGAGACCCAGTACTTC.

The table lists this clonotype with a few counts. The rearrangement joins TRBV4-1 to TRBJ2-6, with no clear D. CDR1 is MGHRA, CDR2 YSYEKL, per germline. The CDR3 is 15 residues long. Between the trimmed V and J ends, which lost 0 bases and 5 bases, there was a span of 8 bases. The CDR3 loop is CASSQDGVRANVLTF. In DNA form, the CDR3 reads TGCGCCAGCAGCCAAGATGGGGTCCGGGCCAACGTCCTGACTTTC.

The V and J genes are TRBV20-1 and TRBJ2-3, with 7 bases lining up with TRBD2. CDR1 and CDR2 (germline): DFQATT, SNEGSKA (reference sequence). CDR3 length: 12 residues. V dropped 2 bases and J dropped 10; count of bases not matched to a gene: 6. This chain's CDR3 is CSARLTSDAQYF. The CDR3, as DNA: TGCAGTGCTAGACTTACTAGCGATGCGCAGTATTTT.

The chain couples TRBV7-2 to TRBJ1-4; D gene unclear. Germline V gives CDR1 SGHTA, CDR2 FQGNSA. V was shortened by 6 bases and J by 2 bases, with 10 bases between the two germline ends. The CDR3 contains 14 residues. This CDR3 reads CASRSLGTNEKLFF. In DNA form, the CDR3 reads TGTGCCAGCAGATCACTGGGGACTAATGAAAAACTGTTTTTT.

This clonotype was observed a few times. The chain combines TRBV28 with TRBJ2-5; 9 bases fit TRBD2. The CDR3 runs 16 residues. V was pared by 5 bases and J by 5 bases, with 12 bases of the junction left unmatched. Germline-derived CDR1 and CDR2 are MDHEN and SYDVKM. The CDR3 loop reads CASSPGVAGVVETQYF. In DNA, the CDR3 is TGTGCCAGCAGTCCCGGGGTAGCGGGAGTCGTGGAGACCCAGTACTTC.

The chain links TRBV7-9 to TRBJ1-4; D is ambiguous. Germline CDR1 and CDR2: SEHNR and FQNEAQ (reference sequence). The CDR3 consists of 16 residues. The V end was cut by 5 bases, the J end by 8 bases, with 21 bases between. The CDR3 spells CASSTPGGDSPEKLFF. The CDR3 DNA reads TGTGCCAGCAGCACCCCCGGCGGGGATTCCCCAGAAAAACTGTTTTTT.

J is TRBJ2-5 and V is TRBV5-5; TRBD2 aligns across 13 bases. The CDR3 is made up of 14 amino acids. J lost 14 bases, V lost 6 bases, and 13 bases had no gene match. From germline, CDR1 is SGHKS and CDR2 YYEKEE (reference sequence). Here the CDR3 reads CASTLGTSGTSSYF. The CDR3 DNA is TGTGCCAGCACCCTCGGGACTAGCGGGACCTCAAGCTACTTC.

This clonotype was found a few times. The genes are TRBV5-6 and TRBJ2-1, with D possibly matching TRBD2 (5 bases). V gave up 4 bases and J gave up 0 bases, with 14 bases separating them. The CDR3 is 16 amino acids. Per germline, CDR1 SGHDT and CDR2 YYEEEE. The CDR3 DNA reads TGTGCCAGCAGCGGATTAAGTGGGAGCTCCTACAATGAGCAGTTCTTC. Translated: CASSGLSGSSYNEQFF.

V gene TRBV29-1 combines with J gene TRBJ2-1; 12 bases are shared with TRBD2. The V and J ends lost 6 bases and 7 bases, in that order; junction bases with no gene match: 7. CDR1 is SQVTM, CDR2 ANQGSEA, per germline. This CDR3 comprises 14 residues. For the CDR3, the DNA is TGCAGCGTCGGAAGACTAGCGGGAGATAATGAGCAGTTCTTC. Its protein is CSVGRLAGDNEQFF.

This chain links TRBV27 with TRBJ2-2; D unclear. Germline CDR1 reads MNHEY; CDR2 reads SMNVEV (reference sequence). This CDR3 region has 13 residues. V was pared by 5 bases and J by 1 base, with 5 bases between. CDR3 coding DNA: TGTGCCAGCAGTCCGTGGAACACCGGGGAGCTGTTTTTT. Encoded protein: CASSPWNTGELFF.

The chain uses TRBV18 and TRBJ2-5, with 7 bases that match TRBD1. The trim removed 3 bases at V and 3 bases at J, leaving 7 bases unmatched. Germline CDR1 reads KGHSH; CDR2 reads LQKENI. The CDR3 consists of 15 residues. CDR3 DNA: TGTGCCAGCTCACCCTGGGGACAGAGAAAAGAGACCCAGTACTTC. Translation gives CASSPWGQRKETQYF.

The chain couples TRBV27 to TRBJ2-1; 9 bases align to TRBD2. J lost 9 bases, V lost 3 bases, and 12 bases had no gene match. This CDR3 is 16 amino acids long. Germline V gene sequence: CDR1 MNHEY, CDR2 SMNVEV (reference sequence). CDR3 loop: CASSFFGASGIIEQFF. The CDR3 DNA reads TGTGCCAGCAGTTTTTTCGGGGCTAGCGGGATTATTGAGCAGTTCTTC.

This clonotype was seen a handful of times. The junction departs from germline at one end; a sequencing error may be responsible. V is TRBV6-1 and J is TRBJ2-3, with D possibly being TRBD1 (5 bases). The CDR3 covers 12 residues. Germline V gene sequence: CDR1 MNHNS, CDR2 SASEGT. The CDR3: CASREAGFTQYF. CDR3 sequence (DNA): TGTGCCAGCAGGGAAGCAGGGTTTACGCAGTATTTT.

This rearrangement joins TRBV20-1 to TRBJ2-3; 9 nucleotides align to TRBD1. The CDR3 totals 14 residues. Germline CDR1 and CDR2: DFQATT and SNEGSKA (reference sequence). V was pared by 2 bases and J by 5 bases, with 5 bases of the junction left unmatched. As DNA, the CDR3 is TGCAGTGCTAGATCGGGACAGGGTCAAGATACGCAGTATTTT. This gives the protein CSARSGQGQDTQYF.

V is TRBV2 and J is TRBJ1-5; perhaps TRBD1 as D (6 bases). This CDR3 is built from 16 residues. The V gene lost 3 bases and the J gene lost 6 bases, with 18 bases spanning the gap. Germline values: CDR1 SNHLY, CDR2 FYNNEI. Here the CDR3 DNA reads TGTGCCAGCAGTGACAGGGGTAGTTACGGTAGTCAGCCCCAGCATTTT. As protein: CASSDRGSYGSQPQHF.

This clonotype was detected many times. The chain employs TRBV5-1 and TRBJ1-1, with D possibly TRBD1 on 6 matching bases. The CDR3 totals 13 residues. With 6 bases removed from V and 4 bases from J, the gap between germline ends came to 13 bases. Germline V lookup: CDR1 SGHRS, CDR2 YFSETQ. The CDR3: CASTQGLGTEAFF. The CDR3 region has the DNA TGCGCCAGCACCCAGGGGCTCGGCACTGAAGCTTTCTTT.

This clonotype was found a few times. The chain is built from TRBV7-2 and TRBJ2-7; possible D gene TRBD2, 5 bases. The CDR3 loop spans 14 amino acids. With 4 bases removed from V and 1 base from J, the gap between germline ends came to 11 bases. Germline V CDR1 and CDR2: SGHTA, FQGNSA. CDR3 region: CASSSRTGSYEQYF. The DNA for the CDR3 is TGTGCCAGCAGCTCCCGTACGGGGTCCTACGAGCAGTACTTC.

The CDR3, as DNA: TGTGCCAGCGGTCCGAGGGGCGTGTTCACTGAAGCTTTCTTT. The encoded protein is CASGPRGVFTEAFF. The V call is TRBV27, the J call TRBJ1-1; D may be TRBD1 (5 bases). The V gene's germline CDR1 is MNHEY and CDR2 SMNVEV (reference sequence). V lost 8 bases to trimming and J lost 4 bases, with 17 bases between them. This CDR3 has 14 amino acids.